These 9 T cell receptor delta chains were sequenced from one sample in a study of delta chains in infants with herpesvirus infections. Gamma-chain- and delta-chain-specific primers converted PBMC RNA into TCR cDNA. TCRdb re-called the RT-PCR reads via CATT. The sample lists 3,400 or so delta-chain clones, roughly 33% occurring once. Here the sequenced sample was peripheral blood, taken at time point 3 of longitudinal follow-up. Source of these receptors: a human donor who was a Ugandan infant, either HIV-exposed or HIV-unexposed (not recorded which).

The rearrangement uses TRDV2 and TRDJ3, with TRDD3 matching over 9 bases. Germline lookup yields CDR1 GEAIGNYY and CDR2 EKD. With V trimmed by 2 bases and J by 0 bases, 1 base remained unmatched. This CDR3 spans 17 amino acids. CDR3 residues: CACDILGDSWDTRQMFF. CDR3 nucleotide sequence: TGTGCCTGTGACATACTGGGGGACTCCTGGGACACCCGACAGATGTTTTTC.

A word on this clone: With only one base between it and a far larger clone, this is likely a read error. The chain carries TRDV2 and TRDJ2; the match to TRDD3 covers 9 bases. The V segment lost 0 bases and the J segment 4 bases; nucleotides outside the gene matches: 2. Germline-derived CDR1 and CDR2 are GEAIGNYY and EKD. This CDR3 has 15 amino acids. CDR3 bases: TGTGCCTGTGACACCATGGGGGATAAGACAGCACAACTCTTCTTT. This codes for CACDTMGDKTAQLFF.

The V and J genes are TRAV29/DV5 and TRDJ3; TRDD3 aligns across 11 bases. The germline V gene encodes CDR1 NSMFDY and CDR2 ISSIKDK. The V gene end was trimmed by 0 bases and the J gene end by 2 bases; junction bases not matched to a gene: 7. The CDR3 has 19 residues. The DNA for the CDR3 is TGTGCAGCAAGCGCGGTGGGGGATACGCGGCCCTGGGACACCCGACAGATGTTTTTC. Protein: CAASAVGDTRPWDTRQMFF.

As regards this clone: A much larger clone lies a single base off, so this may be a read error. Other DNA sequences in the same sample also yield this CDR3. The chain uses TRDV1 and TRDJ1; 13 bases match TRDD3. CDR1 is TSWWSYY, CDR2 QGS, per germline. The CDR3 extends over 26 amino acids. The V gene end was trimmed by 0 bases and the J gene end by 7 bases; junction bases not matched to a gene: 35. The CDR3, as DNA: TGTGCTCTTGGGGAACTCCCAATTCCTACCGCAACACCCTTACGAGACTGGGGGATACGGAGAGGTAAACTCATCTTT. This codes for CALGELPIPTATPLRDWGIRRGKLIF.

J is TRDJ1 and V is TRDV1; 11 bases align to TRDD3. From germline, CDR1 is TSWWSYY and CDR2 QGS. V shed 0 bases and J 0 bases; nucleotides not matched to a gene: 24. This CDR3 contains 24 residues. The CDR3 region is CALGELRGGYAGLKRSSYTDKLIF. CDR3 DNA: TGTGCTCTTGGGGAACTACGTGGGGGATACGCCGGGCTCAAACGTTCTTCGTACACCGATAAACTCATCTTT.

This clone counts as medium-sized. This chain uses TRDV3 with TRDJ1; 11 bases line up with TRDD3. Germline V gives CDR1 TVYSNPD, CDR2 GDNSRS (reference sequence). The V segment lost 5 bases and the J segment 0 bases; nucleotides outside the gene matches: 26. This CDR3 has 21 residues. CDR3 DNA: TGTGCCACGCTCACCCTTCCTACGAGAACTGGGGGATATCCGTACACCGATAAACTCATCTTT. The encoded protein is CATLTLPTRTGGYPYTDKLIF.

The chain uses TRDV1 and TRDJ1; D ambiguous. V lost 5 bases and J 0 bases, leaving 22 bases between the germline ends. Germline CDR1 TSWWSYY, CDR2 QGS. The CDR3 is 18 residues long. The CDR3 bases are TGTGCTCTTGGGTTCTCTTCGACGGACGCTATTTACACCGATAAACTCATCTTT. Its protein is CALGFSSTDAIYTDKLIF.

In regard to this clone: A much larger clonotype is one base distant, so this may be a read error. V is TRDV2 and J is TRDJ3, with 9 bases matching TRDD3. Germline values: CDR1 GEAIGNYY, CDR2 EKD. The length of the CDR3 is 19 residues. V gave up 0 bases and J gave up 0 bases; unmatched junction bases: 5. This chain's CDR3 is CACDTIDWGSSWDTRQMFF. The CDR3 nucleotides are TGTGCCTGTGACACCATTGACTGGGGGAGCTCCTGGGACACCCGACAGATGTTTTTC.

Points on this clone: Translating this DNA gives a protein that differs at residue 6 from the TCRdb one, which belongs to a much larger clone; a read error is likely, and the protein shown is this translation. The rearrangement links TRDV3 to TRDJ1; unclear D gene. This CDR3 is 14 amino acids long. Per germline, CDR1 TVYSNPD and CDR2 GDNSRS (reference sequence). V was pared by 3 bases and J by 1 base, with 15 bases between. As DNA, the CDR3 is TGTGCCTTACGTACTATAGAGGGCACCGATAAACTCATCTTT. Encoded protein: CALRTIEGTDKLIF.